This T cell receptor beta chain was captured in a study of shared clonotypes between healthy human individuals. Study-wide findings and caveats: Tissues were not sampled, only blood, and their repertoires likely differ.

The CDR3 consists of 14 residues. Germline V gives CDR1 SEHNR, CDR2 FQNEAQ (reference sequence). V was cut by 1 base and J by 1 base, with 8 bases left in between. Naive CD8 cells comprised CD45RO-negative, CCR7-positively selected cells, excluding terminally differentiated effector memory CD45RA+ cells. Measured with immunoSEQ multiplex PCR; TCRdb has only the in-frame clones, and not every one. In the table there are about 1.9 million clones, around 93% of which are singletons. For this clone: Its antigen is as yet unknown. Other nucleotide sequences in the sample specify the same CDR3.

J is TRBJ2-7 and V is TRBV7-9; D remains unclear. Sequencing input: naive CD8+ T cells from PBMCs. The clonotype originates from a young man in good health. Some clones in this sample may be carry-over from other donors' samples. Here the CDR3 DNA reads TGTGCCAGCAGCTTAGTAGGGTTATCCTACGAGCAGTACTTC. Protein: CASSLVGLSYEQYF.